This TCR beta chain was captured in a study of identical twins. Study-level findings and limits: Sequences that were out-of-frame, alpha and twin-shared displayed an excess of low generation probability. For monozygotic twins, models underestimated out-of-frame TCR alpha sharing. Conclusions were drawn cross-sectionally by statistical analysis, without following the same donors.

The CDR3 is 13 residues long. Germline values: CDR1 SGHTA, CDR2 FQGNSA. Trimming stripped 5 bases from V and 1 base from J, with 9 bases between. TCRdb recomputed calls from the 5' RACE reads with MiXCR, one row per CDR3 protein. Altogether 200,000 to 300,000 distinct CDR3 sequences are present, 12% being singletons, with the ten largest covering 3.5% to 5%. Every donor was a healthy Caucasian. Comment on this clonotype: The antigen remains undetermined.

This same sample was also part of a study on yellow fever vaccine responses in identical twins.

V and J are TRBV7-2 and TRBJ2-7, with unresolved D. The TCR originated in a young woman in good health. Sequenced input: memory (CD45RO+) T cells sorted from blood. DNA for the CDR3: TGTGCCAGCAGCCCTTACAAATCCTACGAGCAGTACTTC. Translated: CASSPYKSYEQYF.